The 7 T cell receptor beta chains presented below share a single source sample, sequenced in a study of CD8+CD57+ T cells in acquired aplastic anemia. Using genomic DNA as the template, TCR beta VDJ and CDR3 profiling was carried out. TCRdb re-called the reads with MiXCR, one entry per CDR3 protein. The sample contains tens of thousands of distinct CDR3 sequences, around 44% of which appear only once. The specimen sequenced was sorted CD4+, CD8+, or CD8+CD57+ T cells (not recorded which) from PBMCs. These receptors were taken from a human donor in good health, serving as a control.

The chain links TRBV5-1 to TRBJ2-2; 9 nucleotides match TRBD2. J was trimmed by 0 bases and V by 4 bases; bases with no gene match: 4. Germline lookup yields CDR1 SGHRS and CDR2 YFSETQ. This CDR3 contains 16 residues. The CDR3 region has the DNA TGCGCCAGCAGCCCCAGACTAGCGGCGAACACCGGGGAGCTGTTTTTT. Its protein product is CASSPRLAANTGELFF. The full variable domain, in which reference TRBV5-1 and TRBJ2-2 provide the parts outside the CDR3, is KAGVTQTPRYLIKTRGQQVTLSCSPISGHRSVSWYQQTPGQGLQFLFEYFSETQRNKGNFPGRFSGRQFSNSRSEMNVSTLELGDSALYLCASSPRLAANTGELFFGEGSRLTVL.

V and J are TRBV10-1 and TRBJ2-7; D assignment may be TRBD1 or TRBD2 (5 bases each). The CDR3 sequence is 14 residues long. The germline V gene has CDR1 WNHNN and CDR2 SYGVQD (reference sequence). Deletions cut 2 bases from V and 3 bases from J, with 11 bases between. CDR3 coding DNA: TGCGCCAGCAGTGAGGGGGGATCGAACTACGAGCAGTACTTC. Protein sequence: CASSEGGSNYEQYF.

This clonotype was observed at least ten times. The chain couples TRBV6-1 to TRBJ1-1, with no clear D. Germline V lookup: CDR1 MNHNS, CDR2 SASEGT. Trimming took off 6 bases at V and 5 bases at J, with 10 bases between the two ends. The CDR3 is made up of 12 amino acids. CDR3 coding DNA: TGTGCCAGCAGGGATTTTGGAACTGAAGCTTTCTTT. Translation: CASRDFGTEAFF.

This clonotype was observed a few times. Sequence at one end of the junction differs from germline and may be a read error. V gene TRBV10-3 combines with J gene TRBJ1-2; D is uncertain. CDR1 is ENHRY, CDR2 SYGVKD, per germline. The CDR3 has 13 amino acids. CDR3 in DNA: TGTGCCATCAGTGAAGCAGGTTCCTATGGCTGCGCCTTC. Amino acid sequence: CAISEAGSYGCAF.

The chain carries TRBV5-1 and TRBJ2-3; D is uncertain. Germline values: CDR1 SGHRS, CDR2 YFSETQ. The CDR3 has 14 amino acids. V lost 2 bases and J 0 bases, leaving 7 bases between the germline ends. As DNA, the CDR3 is TGCGCCAGCAGCTTTTTGCGGAGCACAGATACGCAGTATTTT. Protein product: CASSFLRSTDTQYF.

In its sample, this clonotype was seen many times. The chain joins TRBV3-1 to TRBJ2-1; 8 bases match TRBD2. The CDR3 contains 15 residues. V lost 2 bases, J lost 9 bases, and 9 bases stayed unmatched. The germline V gene has CDR1 LGHDT and CDR2 YNNKEL (reference sequence). In DNA form, the CDR3 reads TGTGCCAGCAGCCAAAGAGCGGGGGCTGGGGGTGAGCAGTTCTTC. It yields the protein CASSQRAGAGGEQFF.

CDR3 sequence reads: CSARALAGGDQETQYF. CDR3 coding DNA: TGCAGTGCTAGAGCACTAGCGGGGGGGGACCAAGAGACCCAGTACTTC. The chain recombines TRBV20-1 with TRBJ2-5; 13 nucleotides align to TRBD2. V lost 1 base, J lost 0 bases, and 2 bases stayed unmatched. CDR1 DFQATT and CDR2 SNEGSKA come from the germline V gene (reference sequence). This CDR3 spans 16 amino acids.